This TCR beta chain derives from a study of early T cells in non-severe SARS-CoV-2 infection (dated by TCRdb to about 2021). At the level of the whole study: Bulk RNA from unsorted whole blood was used for TCR sequencing, so alpha and beta chains could not be paired.

A case-control design nested within a healthcare worker cohort in London, UK, was used, with weekly nasopharyngeal swab PCR tests and blood sampling performed. Healthcare workers were enrolled in the week of the UK lockdown, from 23 to 31 March 2020, and were followed every week for up to roughly 15 weeks. The method was 5' RACE. Sequenced on a NextSeq 500. In the TCR library protocol, unique molecular identifiers were attached to individual cDNA molecules to correct for PCR bias and sequencing error. Both TCR alpha and beta chains were sequenced, and tight co-correlation was observed between alpha and beta sequence abundances in each sample. Under the source paper's analysis protocol: Decombinator V4 was used to perform V gene, J gene and CDR3 annotation of TCR sequences. TCRs were defined as expanded if a significant change between any two time points was detected under a Poisson model with p below 0.0001. TCR abundances were normalised to the total number of TCRs sequenced per sample and were expressed as counts per million. MAIT TCRs were defined by TRAV1-2 paired with TRAJ12, TRAJ20 or TRAJ33, and iNKT TCRs by TRAV10 paired with TRAJ18. VDJdb, accessed 1 November 2021, was searched for CMV, EBV and SARS-CoV-2 annotated TCRs, with TCRs annotated for multiple antigens excluded. TCRdb passed the public sequencing reads through fastp at Q25 and MiXCR, retaining productive beta sequences. Rows merge per CDR3 protein into single entries with the most common DNA and genes. The V and J calls, along with clone size, are taken from TCRdb and not from the paper's own processing. A total of about 22,000 distinct CDR3 sequences appear in this sample, 3.5% to 5% of them only once. Together, the top ten hold about 7.8% of the sample.

CDR1 and CDR2, per the germline V gene, are MNHEY and SVGAGI. V trim: 7 bases; J trim: 9 bases; unmatched bases: 10. From the cysteine through the phenylalanine, the CDR3 covers 15 amino acids. The only DNA kept is the CDR3, 45 bases in frame from the first base. This clonotype has a count of ten or more. Its antigen has not been determined. Base qualities are not provided; no much larger clone lies one nucleotide away. What the work shows at the level of the full study, not this receptor alone: Matching against VDJdb was skewed toward anti-spike CD8 responses, likely underestimated virus-specific expansions, and missed private and CD4 specificities.

The clonotype was recovered from an adult who was a healthcare worker with PCR-confirmed SARS-CoV-2 infection or an uninfected control (not recorded which). This chain joins TRBV6-5 to TRBJ2-5, with 14 bases matching TRBD2. Material for sequencing was whole blood. CDR3 loop: CASNPGTSGGLAQYF. The sequenced DNA is TGTGCCAGCAACCCCGGGACTAGCGGGGGTTTGGCCCAGTACTTC.